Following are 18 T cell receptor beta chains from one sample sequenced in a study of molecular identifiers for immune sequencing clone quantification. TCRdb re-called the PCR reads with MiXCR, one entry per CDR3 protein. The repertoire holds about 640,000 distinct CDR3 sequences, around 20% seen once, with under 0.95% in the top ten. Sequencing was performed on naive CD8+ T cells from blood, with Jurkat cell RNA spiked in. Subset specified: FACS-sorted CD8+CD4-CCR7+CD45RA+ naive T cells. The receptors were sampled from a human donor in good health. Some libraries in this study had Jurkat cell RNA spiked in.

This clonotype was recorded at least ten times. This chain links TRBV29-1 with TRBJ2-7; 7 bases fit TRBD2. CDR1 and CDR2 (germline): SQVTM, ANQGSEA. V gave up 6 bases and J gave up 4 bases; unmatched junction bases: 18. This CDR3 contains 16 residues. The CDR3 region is CSVKSPRENLRYEQYF. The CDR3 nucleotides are TGCAGCGTGAAGTCTCCGCGGGAGAACTTACGATACGAGCAGTACTTC.

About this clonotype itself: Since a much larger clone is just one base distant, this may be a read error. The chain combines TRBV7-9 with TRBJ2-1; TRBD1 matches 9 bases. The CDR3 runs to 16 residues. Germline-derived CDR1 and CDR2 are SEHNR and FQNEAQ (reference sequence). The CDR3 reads CAGSLPGQGIYNEQFF. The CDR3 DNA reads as TGTGCCGGCAGCTTACCCGGACAGGGGATCTACAATGAGCAGTTCTTC.

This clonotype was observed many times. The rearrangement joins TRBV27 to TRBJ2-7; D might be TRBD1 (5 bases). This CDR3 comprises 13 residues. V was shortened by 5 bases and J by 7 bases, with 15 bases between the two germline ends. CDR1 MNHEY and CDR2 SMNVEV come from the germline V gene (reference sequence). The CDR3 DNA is TGTGCCAGCAGTCTTTCTACGGCAGGGGAGCAGTACTTC. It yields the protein CASSLSTAGEQYF.

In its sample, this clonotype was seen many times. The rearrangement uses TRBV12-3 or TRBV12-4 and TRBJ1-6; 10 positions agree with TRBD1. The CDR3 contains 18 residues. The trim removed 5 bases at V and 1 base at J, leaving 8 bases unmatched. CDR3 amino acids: CASSPGQGIRSYNSPLHF. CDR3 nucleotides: TGTGCCAGCAGTCCGGGACAGGGGATAAGGTCCTATAATTCACCCCTCCACTTT.

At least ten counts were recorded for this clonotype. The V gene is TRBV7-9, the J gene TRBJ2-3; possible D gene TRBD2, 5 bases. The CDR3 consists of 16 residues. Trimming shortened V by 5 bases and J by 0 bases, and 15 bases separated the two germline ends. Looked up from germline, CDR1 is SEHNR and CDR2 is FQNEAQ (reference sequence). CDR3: CASSGQAGSSTDTQYF. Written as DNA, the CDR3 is TGTGCCAGCAGCGGGCAAGCTGGGAGTAGCACAGATACGCAGTATTTT.

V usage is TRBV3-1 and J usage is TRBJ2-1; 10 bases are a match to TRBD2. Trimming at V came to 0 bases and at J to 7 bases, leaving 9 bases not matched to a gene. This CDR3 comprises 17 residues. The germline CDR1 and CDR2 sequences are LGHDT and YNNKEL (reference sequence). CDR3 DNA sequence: TGTGCCAGCAGCCAAGATCCCCGGCTAGCGGGAGAGAATGAGCAGTTCTTC. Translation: CASSQDPRLAGENEQFF.

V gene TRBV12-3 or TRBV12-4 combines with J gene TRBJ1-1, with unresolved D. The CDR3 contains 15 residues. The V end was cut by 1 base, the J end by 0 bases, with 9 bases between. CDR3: CASSLGPEMNTEAFF. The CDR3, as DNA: TGTGCCAGCAGTTTAGGTCCCGAGATGAACACTGAAGCTTTCTTT.

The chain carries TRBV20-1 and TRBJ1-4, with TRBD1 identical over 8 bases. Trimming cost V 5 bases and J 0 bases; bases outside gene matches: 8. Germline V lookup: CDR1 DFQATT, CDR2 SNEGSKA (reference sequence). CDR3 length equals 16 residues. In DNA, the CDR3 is TGCAGTGCTGTGGACAGGGCGATGGCAACTAATGAAAAACTGTTTTTT. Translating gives CSAVDRAMATNEKLFF.

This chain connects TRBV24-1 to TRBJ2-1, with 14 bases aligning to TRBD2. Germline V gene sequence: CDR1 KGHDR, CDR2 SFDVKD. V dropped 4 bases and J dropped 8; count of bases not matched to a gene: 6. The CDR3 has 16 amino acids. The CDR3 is CATSDRGLAGGYEQFF. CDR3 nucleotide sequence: TGTGCCACCAGTGACCGCGGACTAGCGGGAGGCTATGAGCAGTTCTTC.

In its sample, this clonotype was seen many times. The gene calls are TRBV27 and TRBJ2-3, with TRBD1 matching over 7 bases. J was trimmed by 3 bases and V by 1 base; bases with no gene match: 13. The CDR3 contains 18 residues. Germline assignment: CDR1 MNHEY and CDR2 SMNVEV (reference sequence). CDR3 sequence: CASSLLGVKGQVTDTQYF. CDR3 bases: TGTGCCAGCAGTTTATTGGGGGTTAAAGGACAGGTTACAGATACGCAGTATTTT.

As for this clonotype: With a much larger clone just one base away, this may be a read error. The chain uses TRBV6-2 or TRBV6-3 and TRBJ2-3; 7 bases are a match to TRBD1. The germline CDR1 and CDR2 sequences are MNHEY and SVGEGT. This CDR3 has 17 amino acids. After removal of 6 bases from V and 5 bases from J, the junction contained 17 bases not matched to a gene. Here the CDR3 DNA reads TGTGCCAGCAGCAGCATTTTCGAGGACAGGTTTGAAGATACGCAGTATTTT. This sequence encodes CASSSIFEDRFEDTQYF.

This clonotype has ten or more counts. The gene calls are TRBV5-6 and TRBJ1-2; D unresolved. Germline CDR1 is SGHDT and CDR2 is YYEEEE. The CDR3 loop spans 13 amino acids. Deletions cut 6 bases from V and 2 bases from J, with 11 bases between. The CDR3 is CASTSGINYGYTF. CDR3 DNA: TGTGCCAGCACCAGCGGTATCAACTATGGCTACACCTTC.

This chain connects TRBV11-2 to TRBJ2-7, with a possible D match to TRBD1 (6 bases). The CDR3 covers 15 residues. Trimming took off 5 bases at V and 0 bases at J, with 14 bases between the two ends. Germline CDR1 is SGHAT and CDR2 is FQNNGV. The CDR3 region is CASSTWDTSSYEQYF. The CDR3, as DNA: TGTGCCAGCAGCACCTGGGACACGAGCTCCTACGAGCAGTACTTC.

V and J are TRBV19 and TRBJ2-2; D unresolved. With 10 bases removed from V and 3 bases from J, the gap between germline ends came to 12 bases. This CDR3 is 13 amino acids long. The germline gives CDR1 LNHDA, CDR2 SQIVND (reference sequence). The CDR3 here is CATEPYDTGELFF. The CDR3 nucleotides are TGTGCCACCGAGCCCTATGACACCGGGGAGCTGTTTTTT.

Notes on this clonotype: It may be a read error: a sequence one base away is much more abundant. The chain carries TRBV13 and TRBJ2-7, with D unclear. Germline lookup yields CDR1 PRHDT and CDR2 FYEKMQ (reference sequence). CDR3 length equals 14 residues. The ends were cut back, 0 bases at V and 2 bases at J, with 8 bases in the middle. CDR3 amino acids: CASSLGRFTYEQYF. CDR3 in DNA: TGTGCCAGCAGCTTAGGGCGCTTCACCTACGAGCAGTACTTC.

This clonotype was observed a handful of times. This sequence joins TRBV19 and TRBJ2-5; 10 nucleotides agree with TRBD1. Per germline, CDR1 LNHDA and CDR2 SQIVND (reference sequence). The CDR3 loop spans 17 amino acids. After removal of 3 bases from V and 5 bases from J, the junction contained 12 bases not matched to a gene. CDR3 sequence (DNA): TGTGCCAGTAGTATTGAGAACCCCGGGACAGGGGTGGAGACCCAGTACTTC. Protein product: CASSIENPGTGVETQYF.

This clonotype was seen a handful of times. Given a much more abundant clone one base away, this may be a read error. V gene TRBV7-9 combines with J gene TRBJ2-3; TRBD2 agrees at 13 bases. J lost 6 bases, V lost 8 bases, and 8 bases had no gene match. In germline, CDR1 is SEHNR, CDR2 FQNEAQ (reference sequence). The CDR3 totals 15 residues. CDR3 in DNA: TGTGCCAGCGGCACACTAGCGGGAGGGGCGGATACGCAGTATTTT. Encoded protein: CASGTLAGGADTQYF.

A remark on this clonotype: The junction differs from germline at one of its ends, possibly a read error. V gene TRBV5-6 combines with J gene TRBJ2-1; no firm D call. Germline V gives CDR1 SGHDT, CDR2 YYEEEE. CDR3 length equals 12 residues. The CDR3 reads CASSRFNNEQSF. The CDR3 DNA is TGTGCCAGCAGCCGATTCAACAATGAGCAGTCCTTC.